This TCR beta chain was identified in a study of blood T cell repertoires in COVID-19. In the study overall: Two negative PCRs, clearance, or symptom resolution characterized the recovered Cohort 3 donors. T cells, B-cell-depleted T cells, or PBMCs provided the cDNA or gDNA that served as material.

CDR3 length: 15 residues. The ends were cut back, 2 bases at V and 1 base at J, with 9 bases in the middle. The V gene's germline CDR1 is SNHLY and CDR2 FYNNEI. In the study's own analysis: The assay estimated nucleated cells by amplifying reference gene primers. Generated by immunoSEQ multiplex PCR, the TCRdb table keeps only in-frame clones and is missing some. D and trimming come from the DNA, and the V and J calls and clone size come from that table. The sample lists hundreds of thousands of clones, about 88% occurring once. Cohorts were assigned according to the clinical history that participants reported.

This sequence originates from a woman in her fifties or sixties in a cohort exposed to, infected with or recovered from COVID-19 (not recorded which). The chain recombines TRBV2 with TRBJ2-1; weak D call: TRBD2 (6 bases). Sequenced: PBMCs or T cells enriched from blood (not recorded which). CDR3 sequence (DNA): TGTGCCAGCAGTGAAAGCCGGGGGTCCTACAATGAGCAGTTCTTC. It translates to CASSESRGSYNEQFF.